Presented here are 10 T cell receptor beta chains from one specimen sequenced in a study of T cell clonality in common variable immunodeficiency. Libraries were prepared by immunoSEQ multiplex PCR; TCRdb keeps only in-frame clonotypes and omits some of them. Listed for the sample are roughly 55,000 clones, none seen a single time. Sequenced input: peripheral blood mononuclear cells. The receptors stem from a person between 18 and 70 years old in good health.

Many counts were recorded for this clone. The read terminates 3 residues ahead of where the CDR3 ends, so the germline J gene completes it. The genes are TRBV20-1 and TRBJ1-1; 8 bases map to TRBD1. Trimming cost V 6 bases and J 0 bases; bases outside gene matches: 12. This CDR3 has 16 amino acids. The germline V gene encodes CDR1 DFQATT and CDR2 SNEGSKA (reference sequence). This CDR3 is CSADRGRWPMNTEAFF. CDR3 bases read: TGCAGTGCCGACAGGGGAAGGTGGCCCATGAACACTGAA.

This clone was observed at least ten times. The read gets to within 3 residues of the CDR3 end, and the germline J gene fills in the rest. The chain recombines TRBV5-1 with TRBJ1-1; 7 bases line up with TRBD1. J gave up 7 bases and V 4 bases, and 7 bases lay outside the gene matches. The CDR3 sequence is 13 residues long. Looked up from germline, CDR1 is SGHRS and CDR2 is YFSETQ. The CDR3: CASSATQGSEAFF. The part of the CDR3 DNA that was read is TGCGCCAGCAGCGCCACACAGGGGAGTGAA.

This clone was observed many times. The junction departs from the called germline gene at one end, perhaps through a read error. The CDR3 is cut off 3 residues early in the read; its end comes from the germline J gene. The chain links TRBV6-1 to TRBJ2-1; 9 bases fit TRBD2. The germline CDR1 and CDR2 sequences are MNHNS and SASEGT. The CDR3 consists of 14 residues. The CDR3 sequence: CGSSGRLADNEQFF. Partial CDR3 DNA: TGTGGCAGCAGTGGGAGACTAGCGGACAATGAG.

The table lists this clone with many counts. The CDR3: CASSFGLATYNEQFF. Incomplete CDR3 DNA: TGTGCCAGCAGTTTTGGACTAGCTACTTACAATGAG. V usage is TRBV6-2 or TRBV6-3 and J usage is TRBJ2-1, with TRBD2 matching over 8 bases. The read finishes 3 residues shy of the CDR3 end, and the germline J gene is used to complete it. The CDR3 totals 15 residues. CDR1 is MNHEY, CDR2 SVGEGT, per germline. The trim removed 4 bases at V and 4 bases at J, leaving 6 bases unmatched.

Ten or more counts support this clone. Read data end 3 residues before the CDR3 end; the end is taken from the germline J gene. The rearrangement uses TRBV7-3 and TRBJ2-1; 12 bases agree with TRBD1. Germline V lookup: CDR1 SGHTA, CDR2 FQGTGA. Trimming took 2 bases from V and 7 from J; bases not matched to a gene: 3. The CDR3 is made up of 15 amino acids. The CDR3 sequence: CASSLGTGGGNEQFF. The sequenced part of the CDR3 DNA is TGTGCCAGCAGCTTAGGGACAGGGGGCGGGAATGAG.

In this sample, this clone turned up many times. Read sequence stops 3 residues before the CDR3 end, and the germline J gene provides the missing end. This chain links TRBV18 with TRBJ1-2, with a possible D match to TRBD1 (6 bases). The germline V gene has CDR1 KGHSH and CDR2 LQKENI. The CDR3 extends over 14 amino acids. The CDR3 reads CASSPPGGASGYTF. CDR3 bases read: TGTGCCAGCTCGCCCCCGGGGGGGGCAAGCGGC.

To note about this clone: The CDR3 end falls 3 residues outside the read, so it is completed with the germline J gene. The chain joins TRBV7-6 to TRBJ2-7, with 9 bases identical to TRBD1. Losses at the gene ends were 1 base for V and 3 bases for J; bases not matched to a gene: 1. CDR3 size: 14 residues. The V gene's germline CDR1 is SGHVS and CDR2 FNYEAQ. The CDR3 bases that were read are TGTGCCAGCAGCTTAGAGACAGGGGGCTACGAG. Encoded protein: CASSLETGGYE. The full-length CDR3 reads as CASSLETGGYEQYF.

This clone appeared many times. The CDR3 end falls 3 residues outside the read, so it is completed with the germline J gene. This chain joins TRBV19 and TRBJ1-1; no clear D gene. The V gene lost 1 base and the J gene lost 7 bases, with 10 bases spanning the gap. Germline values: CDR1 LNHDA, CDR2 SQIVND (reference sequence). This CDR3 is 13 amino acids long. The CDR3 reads CASSIAGFGEAFF. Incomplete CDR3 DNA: TGTGCCAGTAGTATAGCGGGGTTCGGTGAA.

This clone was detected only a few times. The sequenced CDR3 bases are TGTGCCAGTAGTACCCCACAGGGGGCTGGGACAGATACG. It encodes CASSTPQGAGTDT. The full CDR3 reads CASSTPQGAGTDTQYF. This chain joins TRBV19 and TRBJ2-3, with TRBD1 matching over 9 bases. The read terminates 3 residues before the CDR3 end, so the remaining end is supplied by the germline J gene. Germline CDR1 reads LNHDA; CDR2 reads SQIVND (reference sequence). Germline trimming cut 4 bases from V and 3 bases from J; bases unmatched to any gene: 8. The CDR3 loop spans 16 amino acids.

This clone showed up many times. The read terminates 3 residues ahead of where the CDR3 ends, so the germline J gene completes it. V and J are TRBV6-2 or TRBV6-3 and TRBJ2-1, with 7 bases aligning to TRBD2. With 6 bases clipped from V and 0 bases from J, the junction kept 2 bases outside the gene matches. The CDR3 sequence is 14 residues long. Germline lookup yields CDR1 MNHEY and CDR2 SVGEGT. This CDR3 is CASRLANSYNEQFF. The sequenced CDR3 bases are TGTGCCAGCAGACTAGCGAACTCCTACAATGAG.